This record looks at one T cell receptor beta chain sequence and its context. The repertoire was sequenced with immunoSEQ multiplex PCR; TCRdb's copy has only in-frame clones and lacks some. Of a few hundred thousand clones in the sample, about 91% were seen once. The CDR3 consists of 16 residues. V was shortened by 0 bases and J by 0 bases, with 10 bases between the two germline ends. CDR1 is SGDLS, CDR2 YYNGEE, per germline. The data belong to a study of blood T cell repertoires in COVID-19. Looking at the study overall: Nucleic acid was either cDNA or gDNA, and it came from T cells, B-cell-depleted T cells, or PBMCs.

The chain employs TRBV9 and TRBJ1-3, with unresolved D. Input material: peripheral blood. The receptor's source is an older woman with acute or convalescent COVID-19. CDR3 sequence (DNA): TGTGCCAGCAGCGTAGGAGACGGACTCTCTGGAAACACCATATATTTT. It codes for CASSVGDGLSGNTIYF.